This T cell receptor beta chain derives from a study of CD4+ T cells in melanoma. A word on this clone: Its antigen is unidentified.

TCRdb's table, derived via immunoSEQ multiplex PCR, lists solely in-frame clones and lacks some. The top ten hold over 20% of the sample, which has over 6,500 clones, roughly 66% seen once. Findings and caveats of the study: Diverse differentiation states were reported for melanoma neoantigen-specific CD4+ T cells.

The clonotype was recovered from a human donor with melanoma. Sequencing was carried out using cells from a culture (not recorded whether cultured in vitro).

The CDR3, as DNA: TGTGCCAGCAGCCCGGGACAGGCGTTTGAAGCTTTCTTT. Its protein product is CASSPGQAFEAFF. This chain connects TRBV5-4 to TRBJ1-1, with 8 bases aligning to TRBD1. Losses at the gene ends were 4 bases for V and 7 bases for J; bases not matched to a gene: 6. The CDR3 is made up of 13 amino acids. Germline V CDR1 and CDR2: SGHNT, YYREEE (reference sequence).